This TCR beta chain was obtained from a study of cytomegalovirus exposure and HLA in healthy donors. The primer mix had 60 Vbeta and 13 Jbeta primers. Assay used: immunoSEQ multiplex PCR; TCRdb lists only in-frame clones, some missing. The data hold approximately 140,000 clones, with 60% to 85% observed a single time. The V and J ends lost 4 bases and 1 base, in that order; junction bases with no gene match: 8. Germline CDR1 reads SGHRS; CDR2 reads YFSETQ. This CDR3 region has 16 residues. This rearrangement joins TRBV5-1 to TRBJ2-3; 8 nucleotides align to TRBD2. This sequence was found in a man aged 35 to 55 in good health and CMV-seropositive. Sequencing used PBMCs. CDR3 protein: CASSPSPTSGTDTQYF. The CDR3 region has the DNA TGCGCCAGCAGCCCGAGCCCGACTAGCGGCACAGATACGCAGTATTTT.